Listed here are 12 T cell receptor beta chains from one sample, sequenced in a study of T cells in Graves' hyperthyroidism and ophthalmopathy. There were TCR beta CDR3 regions amplified from RNA transcripts. A first-round RT-PCR of the TCR CDR3 used the HTBI primer set. MiXCR, run by TCRdb on the multiplex PCR reads, gives a single entry per CDR3 protein. The data contain 360,000 or so distinct CDR3 sequences, roughly 19% of them singletons. Sample: blood. The source is a woman aged 18-29 years with Graves' hyperthyroidism.

This clonotype has a count of ten or more. J is TRBJ1-5 and V is TRBV6-1, with 8 bases fitting TRBD1. Germline V CDR1 and CDR2: MNHNS, SASEGT. The V gene end was trimmed by 6 bases and the J gene end by 7 bases; junction bases not matched to a gene: 8. CDR3 length: 14 residues. The CDR3 bases are TGTGCCAGCAGAATTGGACAGGGAATACAGCCCCAGCATTTT. It translates to CASRIGQGIQPQHF.

Notes on this clonotype: A single base separates this from a much larger clone, so it may be a read error. V gene TRBV20-1 combines with J gene TRBJ2-2, with 9 bases fitting TRBD1. The CDR3 runs to 14 residues. Germline V lookup: CDR1 DFQATT, CDR2 SNEGSKA (reference sequence). Here the CDR3 DNA reads TGCAGTGCCCGGGACAGGGAGGACTCCGGGGAGCTGTGTTTT. Its translation: CSARDREDSGELCF.

Comment on this clonotype: A much more abundant neighbour one base away suggests this may be a read error. This chain connects TRBV7-8 to TRBJ2-5; D tentatively fits TRBD1 or TRBD2 (5 bases each). The CDR3 length is 15 residues. In germline, CDR1 is SGHVS, CDR2 FQNEAQ. DNA for the CDR3: TGTGCCATCAGCCCCGGGACGAGTACCGGAGAGACCCAGTACTTC. Its protein is CAISPGTSTGETQYF. The whole variable domain, remainder taken from reference TRBV7-8 and TRBJ2-5, is GAGVSQSPRYKVAKRGQDVALRCDPISGHVSLFWYQQALGQGPEFLTYFQNEAQLDKSGLPSDRFFAERPEGSVSTLKIQRTQQEDSAVYLCAISPGTSTGETQYFGPGTRLLVL.

This clonotype was recorded at least ten times. CDR3 amino acids: CASSVGQVRNTGELFF. In DNA, the CDR3 is TGTGCCAGCAGCGTCGGACAGGTCAGGAACACCGGGGAGCTGTTTTTT. V and J are TRBV9 and TRBJ2-2, with 7 bases fitting TRBD1. V gave up 2 bases and J gave up 1 base; unmatched junction bases: 5. The CDR3 covers 16 residues. From germline, CDR1 is SGDLS and CDR2 YYNGEE.

This clonotype was detected only a few times. The chain combines TRBV18 with TRBJ2-3; TRBD1 aligns across 12 bases. Trimming took 2 bases from V and 1 from J; bases not matched to a gene: 1. CDR1 is KGHSH and CDR2 is LQKENI in the germline V gene. CDR3 length equals 16 residues. The CDR3, as DNA: TGTGCCAGCTCACCAAGGGACAGGGGGCGCACAGATACGCAGTATTTT. This encodes CASSPRDRGRTDTQYF.

This clonotype was recorded at least ten times. This sequence joins TRBV29-1 and TRBJ2-3; D is ambiguous. Germline V gene data show CDR1 as SQVTM and CDR2 as ANQGSEA. CDR3 size: 10 residues. Trimming stripped 3 bases from V and 7 bases from J, with 5 bases between. The CDR3 reads CSVEENTQYF. The CDR3 region has the DNA TGCAGCGTTGAGGAGAATACGCAGTATTTT.

This clonotype was seen only a few times. The rearrangement links TRBV6-1 to TRBJ1-5, with 8 nucleotides matching TRBD1. This CDR3 is 14 amino acids long. The germline gives CDR1 MNHNS, CDR2 SASEGT. CDR3: CAVEGQGAAQPQHF. As DNA, the CDR3 is TGTGCTGTTGAAGGCCAGGGGGCAGCTCAGCCCCAGCATTTT.

The CDR3 region has the DNA TGTGCCAGCAGTAAGGGGACTAGTTGGAAGACCCAGTACTTC. It yields the protein CASSKGTSWKTQYF. The J gene is TRBJ2-5, the V gene TRBV6-1; 8 bases align to TRBD2. Germline lookup yields CDR1 MNHNS and CDR2 SASEGT. The ends lost 5 bases at V and 6 bases at J; junction bases unmatched: 8. The CDR3 covers 14 residues.

This clonotype was seen repeatedly, ten times or more. This sequence joins TRBV7-6 and TRBJ1-2; 9 nucleotides match TRBD1. Germline assignment: CDR1 SGHVS and CDR2 FNYEAQ. The CDR3 spans 18 residues. V gave up 1 base and J gave up 0 bases; unmatched junction bases: 9. CDR3 bases: TGTGCCAGCAGCTTAGGGGGAGTGGGACAGGGTGCTAACTATGGCTACACCTTC. It translates to CASSLGGVGQGANYGYTF.

The table lists this clonotype with many counts. The chain links TRBV7-8 to TRBJ2-5, with unresolved D. The CDR3 consists of 11 residues. Trimming took 7 bases from V and 7 from J, leaving 10 bases between them. CDR1 SGHVS and CDR2 FQNEAQ come from the germline V gene. In nucleotides, the CDR3 is TGTGCCAGCACCGATTTAGGGACCCAGTACTTC. Protein: CASTDLGTQYF.

The chain has TRBV12-3 or TRBV12-4 and TRBJ1-2; D ambiguous. The CDR3 covers 13 residues. The germline V and J ends were trimmed by 5 bases and 3 bases, with 10 bases remaining between them. The CDR3 DNA sequence: TGTGCCAGCAGTGGTCGACATTACTATGGCTACACCTTC. Protein product: CASSGRHYYGYTF.

The rearrangement joins TRBV20-1 to TRBJ2-5, with D perhaps matching TRBD1 (6 bases). The germline V and J ends were trimmed by 2 bases and 5 bases, with 9 bases remaining between them. Germline V lookup: CDR1 DFQATT, CDR2 SNEGSKA (reference sequence). This CDR3 contains 12 residues. The chain's CDR3 is CSARWQGETQYF. In nucleotides, the CDR3 is TGCAGTGCTAGATGGCAGGGGGAGACCCAGTACTTC.